This TCR beta chain was sequenced during a study of blood T cell repertoires in COVID-19. The authors' processing: Reference gene primer amplification yielded estimated nucleated cell counts. TCRdb's table, derived via immunoSEQ multiplex PCR, lists solely in-frame clones and lacks some. The D gene and trimming were derived from the DNA, and the V and J assignments and clone size from that table. The data show 150,000 to 200,000 clones, around 89% seen once. Germline-derived CDR1 and CDR2 are SGHTA and FQGNSA. The CDR3 runs to 14 residues. V dropped 3 bases and J dropped 10; count of bases not matched to a gene: 7.

V gene TRBV7-2 combines with J gene TRBJ2-1, with 9 bases fitting TRBD1. The receptor was isolated from a young man who had recovered from COVID-19. The sample was peripheral blood. This CDR3 is CASSLYRGRWEQFF. Here the CDR3 DNA reads TGTGCCAGCAGCTTGTACAGGGGGCGTTGGGAGCAGTTCTTC.